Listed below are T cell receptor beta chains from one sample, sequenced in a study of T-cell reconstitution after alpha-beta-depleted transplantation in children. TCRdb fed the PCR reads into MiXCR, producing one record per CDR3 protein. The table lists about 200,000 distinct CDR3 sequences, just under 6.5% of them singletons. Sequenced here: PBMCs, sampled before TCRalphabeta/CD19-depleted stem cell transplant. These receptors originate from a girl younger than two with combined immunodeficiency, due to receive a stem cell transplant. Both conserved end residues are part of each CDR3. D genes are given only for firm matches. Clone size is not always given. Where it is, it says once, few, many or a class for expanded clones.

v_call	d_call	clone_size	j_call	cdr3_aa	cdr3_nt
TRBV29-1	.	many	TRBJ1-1	CSVVTDQNTEAFF	TGCAGCGTTGTGACAGACCAGAACACTGAAGCTTTCTTT
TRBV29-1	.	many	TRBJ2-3	CSVENLGIGTDTQYF	TGCAGCGTTGAAAATTTAGGGATCGGCACAGATACGCAGTATTTT
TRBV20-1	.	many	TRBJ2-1	CSEGGGYEQFF	TGCAGTGAAGGGGGGGGTTATGAGCAGTTCTTC
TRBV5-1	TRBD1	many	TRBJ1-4	CASSWTGGEDEKLFF	TGCGCCAGCAGCTGGACAGGGGGCGAGGATGAAAAACTGTTTTTT
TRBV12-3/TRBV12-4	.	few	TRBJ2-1	CASRTAYNEQFF	TGTGCCAGCAGGACAGCGTACAATGAGCAGTTCTTC
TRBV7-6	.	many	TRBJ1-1	CASSVGDGTEAFF	TGTGCCAGCAGCGTAGGGGATGGTACTGAAGCTTTCTTT
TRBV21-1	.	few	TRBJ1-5	CASSRGTEEQPQHF	TGTGCCAGCAGCAGGGGGACGGAGGAGCAGCCCCAGCATTTT
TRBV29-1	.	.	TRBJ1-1	CSVDLETEAFF	TGCAGCGTTGACTTAGAGACTGAAGCTTTCTTT
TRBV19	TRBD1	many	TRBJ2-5	CASRPTGSEETQYF	TGTGCCAGCAGACCGACAGGGAGTGAAGAGACCCAGTACTTC
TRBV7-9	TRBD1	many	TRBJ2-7	CASSLFWGDRGVFEQYF	TGTGCCAGCAGCTTGTTTTGGGGAGACAGGGGAGTTTTCGAGCAGTACTTC
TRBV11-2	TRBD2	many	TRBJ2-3	CASSSDGTSGEVMYF	TGTGCCAGCAGCTCCGATGGGACTAGCGGTGAGGTGATGTATTTT
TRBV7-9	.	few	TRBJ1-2	CASSQGKEANYGYTF	TGTGCCAGCAGCCAGGGTAAAGAAGCTAACTATGGCTACACCTTC
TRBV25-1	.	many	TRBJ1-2	CASSEYWGDGYTF	TGTGCCAGCAGTGAATATTGGGGTGATGGCTACACCTTC
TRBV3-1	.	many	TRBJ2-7	CASSQGQEQYF	TGTGCCAGCAGCCAGGGTCAGGAGCAGTACTTC
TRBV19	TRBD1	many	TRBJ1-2	CASIPGTGYGYTF	TGTGCCAGTATCCCCGGGACAGGATATGGCTACACCTTC
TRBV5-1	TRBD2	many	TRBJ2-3	CASIGGLTDTQYF	TGCGCCAGCATCGGGGGACTAACAGATACGCAGTATTTT
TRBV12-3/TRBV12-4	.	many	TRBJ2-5	CASSLFYTETQYF	TGTGCCAGCAGTTTATTCTACACGGAGACCCAGTACTTC
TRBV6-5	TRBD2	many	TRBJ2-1	CASSYGWLAGGDNEQFF	TGTGCCAGCAGTTACGGTTGGCTAGCGGGAGGGGACAATGAGCAGTTCTTC
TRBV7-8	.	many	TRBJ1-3	CASSSRTALSGNTIYF	TGTGCCAGCAGCTCAAGGACAGCTCTCTCTGGAAACACCATATATTTT
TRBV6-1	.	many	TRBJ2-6	CASSEGPGANVLTF	TGTGCCAGCAGTGAAGGGCCTGGGGCCAACGTCCTGACTTTC
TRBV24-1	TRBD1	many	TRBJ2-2	CATSDIGTGVTGELFF	TGTGCCACCAGTGATATCGGGACAGGAGTTACCGGGGAGCTGTTTTTT
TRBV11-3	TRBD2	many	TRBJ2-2	CASSQGLAGERTGELFF	TGTGCCAGCAGCCAGGGACTAGCGGGAGAAAGGACCGGGGAGCTGTTTTTT
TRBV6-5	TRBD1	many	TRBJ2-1	CASSFYPGQGYNEQFF	TGTGCCAGCAGTTTCTACCCTGGACAGGGGTACAATGAGCAGTTCTTC
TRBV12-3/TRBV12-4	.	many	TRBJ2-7	CASSLLESSYEQYF	TGTGCCAGCAGTTTATTGGAGAGCTCCTACGAGCAGTACTTC
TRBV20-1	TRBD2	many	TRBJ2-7	CSARDRGGLHYEQYF	TGCAGTGCTAGAGATCGGGGAGGGTTACACTACGAGCAGTACTTC
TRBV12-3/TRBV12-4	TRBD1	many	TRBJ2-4	CASTPGTGGLDIQYF	TGTGCCAGCACCCCCGGGACAGGGGGGTTAGACATTCAGTACTTC
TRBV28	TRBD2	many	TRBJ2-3	CASRSSGPLRGDTQYF	TGTGCCAGCAGATCTAGCGGCCCTCTCCGGGGCGATACGCAGTATTTT
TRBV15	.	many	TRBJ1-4	CATSRKTVTNEKLFF	TGTGCCACCAGCAGAAAGACAGTAACTAATGAAAAACTGTTTTTT
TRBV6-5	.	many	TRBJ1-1	CASSYEGWRANTEAFF	TGTGCCAGCAGTTACGAGGGTTGGAGGGCGAACACTGAAGCTTTCTTT
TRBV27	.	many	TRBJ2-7	CASSFQLSYEQYF	TGTGCCAGCAGTTTCCAGCTTTCCTACGAGCAGTACTTC
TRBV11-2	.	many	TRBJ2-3	CASSLAITTDTQYF	TGTGCCAGCAGCTTAGCCATAACCACAGATACGCAGTATTTT
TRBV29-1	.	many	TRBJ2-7	CSVEFGEAYEQYF	TGCAGCGTTGAATTCGGTGAGGCCTACGAGCAGTACTTC
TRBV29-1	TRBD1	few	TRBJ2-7	CSVGDRVAYEQYF	TGCAGCGTTGGAGACAGGGTAGCCTACGAGCAGTACTTC
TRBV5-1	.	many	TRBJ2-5	CASSPVNGKETQYF	TGCGCCAGCAGCCCAGTGAACGGGAAAGAGACCCAGTACTTC
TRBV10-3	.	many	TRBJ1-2	CAIRGHFPFNYGYTF	TGTGCCATCAGAGGACACTTTCCCTTTAACTATGGCTACACCTTC
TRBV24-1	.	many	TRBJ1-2	CATSDLGRGYTF	TGTGCCACCAGTGACCTTGGACGGGGCTACACCTTC
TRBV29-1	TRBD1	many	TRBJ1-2	CSVFWDRIDGYTF	TGCAGCGTTTTCTGGGACAGGATCGATGGCTACACCTTC
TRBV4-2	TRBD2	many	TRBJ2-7	CASSQDLGLAYSYEQYF	TGTGCCAGCAGCCAAGATTTGGGACTAGCCTACTCCTACGAGCAGTACTTC
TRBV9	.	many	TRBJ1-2	CASSGLTGRYTF	TGTGCCAGCAGCGGACTGACAGGACGCTACACCTTC
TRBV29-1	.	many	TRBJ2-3	CSVAGSRSTDTQYF	TGCAGCGTTGCGGGATCCCGGAGCACAGATACGCAGTATTTT
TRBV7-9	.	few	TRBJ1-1	CASGHGNTEAFF	TGTGCCAGCGGTCACGGAAACACTGAAGCTTTCTTT
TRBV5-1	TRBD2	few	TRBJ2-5	CASSLPTSGQETQYF	TGCGCCAGCAGCTTGCCGACTAGCGGACAAGAGACCCAGTACTTC
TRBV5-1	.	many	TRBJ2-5	CASSFTGLETQYF	TGCGCCAGCAGCTTCACTGGACTAGAGACCCAGTACTTC
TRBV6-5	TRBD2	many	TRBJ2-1	CASSYLAGGLNEQFF	TGTGCCAGCAGTTACCTAGCGGGGGGGCTAAATGAGCAGTTCTTC
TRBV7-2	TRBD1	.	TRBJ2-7	CASSKGQGFSYEQYF	TGTGCCAGCAGCAAGGGACAGGGGTTTTCCTACGAGCAGTACTTC
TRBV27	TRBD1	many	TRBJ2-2	CASNHRGTGELFF	TGTGCCAGCAATCACAGGGGAACCGGGGAGCTGTTTTTT
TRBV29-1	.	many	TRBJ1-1	CSVEAPILGAGRSFF	TGCAGCGTTGAAGCTCCGATATTGGGGGCAGGGAGATCTTTCTTT
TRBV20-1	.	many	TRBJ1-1	CSAREGKAFF	TGCAGTGCTAGAGAGGGGAAAGCTTTCTTT
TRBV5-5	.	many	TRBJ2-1	CASSLLSRNNEQFF	TGTGCCAGCAGCTTGTTGTCTAGAAACAATGAGCAGTTCTTC
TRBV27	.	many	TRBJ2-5	CASSLSSSRETQYF	TGTGCCAGCAGTTTATCATCTAGTCGAGAGACCCAGTACTTC
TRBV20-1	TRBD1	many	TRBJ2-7	CSARTTTGVSYEQYF	TGCAGTGCCAGGACCACGACAGGGGTCTCCTACGAGCAGTACTTC
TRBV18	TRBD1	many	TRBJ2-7	CASSPRTGGSYEQYF	TGTGCCAGCTCACCACGGACAGGGGGTTCCTACGAGCAGTACTTC
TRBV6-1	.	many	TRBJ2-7	CASNRDNSYEQYF	TGTGCCAGCAATCGGGACAACTCCTACGAGCAGTACTTC
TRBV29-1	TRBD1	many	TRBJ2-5	CSVPGTGEAQYF	TGCAGCGTCCCCGGGACAGGGGAGGCCCAGTACTTC
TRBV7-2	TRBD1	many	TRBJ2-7	CASSWDRGEIYEQYF	TGTGCCAGCAGCTGGGACAGGGGGGAAATCTACGAGCAGTACTTC
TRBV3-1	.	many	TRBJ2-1	CASSQDQGTHNEQFF	TGTGCCAGCAGCCAAGATCAGGGGACACACAATGAGCAGTTCTTC
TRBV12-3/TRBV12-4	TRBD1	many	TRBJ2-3	CASSLWDRVSDTQYF	TGTGCCAGCAGTTTATGGGACAGGGTTTCAGATACGCAGTATTTT
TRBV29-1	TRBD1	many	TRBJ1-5	CSVDREGNQPQHF	TGCAGCGTCGACAGGGAGGGCAATCAGCCCCAGCATTTT
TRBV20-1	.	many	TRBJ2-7	CSAATGPGLYEQYF	TGCAGTGCTGCGACAGGGCCGGGACTCTACGAGCAGTACTTC